These 10 T cell receptor beta chains came from one sample sequenced in a study of shared clonotypes between healthy human individuals. Some clones are missing from TCRdb's copy, which holds only in-frame ones; the method was immunoSEQ multiplex PCR. The sample records roughly 2.2 million clones, 93% being singletons. The sample consisted of naive CD4+ T cells from PBMCs. Subset reported: CD45RA+ positively selected. These receptor sequences come from a man between 18 and 29 years old in good health. Some clones in this sample may be carry-over from other donors' samples.

The rearrangement joins TRBV5-1 to TRBJ2-7; 7 bases align to TRBD2. Trimming removed 4 bases from V and 9 bases from J; junction bases left unmatched: 19. The length of the CDR3 is 16 residues. Germline V CDR1 and CDR2: SGHRS, YFSETQ. The CDR3, as DNA: TGCGCCAGCAGCCCGCGCGGCGCGGGCGGGACTATGGTGCAGTACTTC. Its protein product is CASSPRGAGGTMVQYF.

J is TRBJ1-3 and V is TRBV9; weak D call: TRBD1 (5 bases). The CDR3 covers 16 residues. Germline V CDR1 and CDR2: SGDLS, YYNGEE. V lost 4 bases, J lost 0 bases, and 14 bases lay in between. CDR3 DNA: TGTGCCAGCAGCTCAAGACAGACTTCCTCTGGAAACACCATATATTTT. Residues: CASSSRQTSSGNTIYF.

The chain is built from TRBV28 and TRBJ2-2, with a tentative D call TRBD1 (6 bases). Germline V CDR1 and CDR2: MDHEN, SYDVKM. The CDR3 extends over 16 amino acids. Trimming took 6 bases from V and 4 from J, leaving 18 bases between them. CDR3 in DNA: TGTGCCAGCAGGCCGTCACAGGGTATAAGCACCGGGGAGCTGTTTTTT. Its protein product is CASRPSQGISTGELFF.

This chain connects TRBV11-2 to TRBJ1-5, with no clear D. There are 13 residues in the CDR3. Germline V gene lookup returns CDR1 SGHAT and CDR2 FQNNGV. V was cut by 0 bases and J by 9 bases, with 9 bases left in between. The CDR3 here is CASSLDGRLPQHF. The CDR3 DNA is TGTGCCAGCAGCTTAGATGGCAGGCTGCCCCAGCATTTT.

The rearrangement uses TRBV5-4 and TRBJ2-7, with 7 bases matching TRBD2. The CDR3 spans 15 residues. V lost 4 bases to trimming and J lost 4 bases; unmatched junction nucleotides: 11. The germline V gene encodes CDR1 SGHNT and CDR2 YYREEE (reference sequence). The DNA for the CDR3 is TGTGCCAGCAGCCAGGGTCGGGAGGCCGGTTACGAGCAGTACTTC. It yields the protein CASSQGREAGYEQYF.

The V gene is TRBV5-1, the J gene TRBJ1-2; 9 positions match TRBD1. V lost 4 bases and J lost 4; bases outside the gene matches: 5. The CDR3 has 14 amino acids. CDR1 and CDR2 from the germline V gene are SGHRS and YFSETQ. In nucleotides, the CDR3 is TGCGCCAGCAGCGCCAGACAGGGGGGCTATGGCTACACCTTC. This encodes CASSARQGGYGYTF. Together with reference TRBV5-1 and TRBJ1-2, the CDR3 gives the full variable domain: KAGVTQTPRYLIKTRGQQVTLSCSPISGHRSVSWYQQTPGQGLQFLFEYFSETQRNKGNFPGRFSGRQFSNSRSEMNVSTLELGDSALYLCASSARQGGYGYTFGSGTRLTVV.

This chain joins TRBV30 and TRBJ2-2, with 9 positions matching TRBD1. The CDR3 extends over 15 amino acids. Germline V gene data show CDR1 as GTSNPN and CDR2 as SVGIG (reference sequence). V dropped 2 bases and J dropped 4; count of bases not matched to a gene: 5. DNA for the CDR3: TGTGCCTGGAGTACCGGGACAGGGTTCACCGGGGAGCTGTTTTTT. Its translation: CAWSTGTGFTGELFF.

The CDR3 region is CASSYSERGGETQYF. The DNA for the CDR3 is TGTGCCAGCAGTTACTCTGAGAGGGGGGGGGAGACCCAGTACTTC. The chain carries TRBV6-5 and TRBJ2-5; D possibly corresponds to TRBD2 (7 bases). Trimming took 0 bases from V and 5 from J, leaving 13 bases between them. CDR3 length equals 15 residues. Looked up from germline, CDR1 is MNHEY and CDR2 is SVGAGI.

This rearrangement joins TRBV19 to TRBJ1-2, with 9 bases aligning to TRBD1. The CDR3 contains 15 residues. Germline CDR1 reads LNHDA; CDR2 reads SQIVND (reference sequence). Trimming at V came to 3 bases and at J to 8 bases, leaving 10 bases not matched to a gene. CDR3 DNA sequence: TGTGCCAGTAGTATCCGGACAGGGGATGTGGGCGGCTACACCTTC. Translation: CASSIRTGDVGGYTF.

J is TRBJ1-1 and V is TRBV20-1; 7 bases line up with TRBD1. V was pared by 7 bases and J by 1 base, with 0 bases of the junction left unmatched. The CDR3 length is 11 residues. CDR1 is DFQATT, CDR2 SNEGSKA, per germline (reference sequence). The CDR3 nucleotides read TGCAGTGGACAGGGGAACACTGAAGCTTTCTTT. Its protein product is CSGQGNTEAFF.